Listed here are 15 T cell receptor beta chains from one sample, sequenced in a study of siplizumab effects on memory and regulatory T cells. Method: immunoSEQ multiplex PCR; TCRdb's copy keeps in-frame clones and lacks some. The repertoire consists of 120,000 or so clones, with over 85% occurring once and the leading ten covering 1.3%. Sequenced: CD4+ T cells sorted from blood. The source of these receptors is a human donor in good health.

The table lists this clone with a count of one. As DNA, the CDR3 is TGTGCCTGGAGTCCGGATCTCTCCTACAATGAGCAGTTCTTC. This sequence encodes CAWSPDLSYNEQFF. The rearrangement uses TRBV30 and TRBJ2-1; D not resolved. The germline V and J ends were trimmed by 2 bases and 0 bases, with 8 bases remaining between them. The V gene's germline CDR1 is GTSNPN and CDR2 SVGIG (reference sequence). The CDR3 totals 14 residues.

The chain employs TRBV6-5 and TRBJ1-4; D call uncertain. This CDR3 spans 15 amino acids. The germline V and J ends were trimmed by 10 bases and 7 bases, with 22 bases remaining between them. Germline V gene lookup returns CDR1 MNHEY and CDR2 SVGAGI. The CDR3: CATSGPDQLSEKLFF. In nucleotides, the CDR3 is TGTGCCACCTCTGGCCCTGACCAACTAAGTGAAAAACTGTTTTTT.

The rearrangement joins TRBV7-2 to TRBJ2-6, with D uncertain. V lost 5 bases to trimming and J lost 5 bases, with 13 bases between them. There are 15 residues in the CDR3. Germline V gives CDR1 SGHTA, CDR2 FQGNSA. CDR3 sequence reads: CASSGRGSWANVLTF. The CDR3 DNA follows: TGTGCCAGCAGCGGCCGTGGGTCTTGGGCCAACGTCCTGACTTTC.

This chain uses TRBV7-6 with TRBJ2-7; 8 bases agree with TRBD2. The germline CDR1 and CDR2 sequences are SGHVS and FNYEAQ. Losses at the gene ends were 11 bases for V and 2 bases for J; bases not matched to a gene: 11. The CDR3 is made up of 14 amino acids. CDR3: CAPPDSGRTYEQYF. In DNA, the CDR3 is TGTGCCCCCCCGGACAGCGGGAGAACCTACGAGCAGTACTTC.

This clone occurred a few times. The chain combines TRBV2 with TRBJ1-1; D is unclear. V was pared by 6 bases and J by 2 bases, with 7 bases between. Germline CDR1 SNHLY, CDR2 FYNNEI. The CDR3 sequence is 12 residues long. This CDR3 is CASSTGNTEAFF. As DNA, the CDR3 is TGTGCCAGCAGCACGGGTAACACTGAAGCTTTCTTT.

The chain employs TRBV6-1 and TRBJ1-3; a possible D gene is TRBD1 (5 bases). The CDR3 has 15 residues. Trimming left V 1 base short and J 4 bases short, with 11 bases between. Germline CDR1 MNHNS, CDR2 SASEGT. The CDR3 is CASSEVEGVGNTIYF. The CDR3, as DNA: TGTGCCAGCAGTGAAGTGGAAGGGGTCGGAAACACCATATATTTT.

V gene TRBV11-2 combines with J gene TRBJ1-5; 9 bases match TRBD1. Germline CDR1 and CDR2: SGHAT and FQNNGV. The CDR3 consists of 14 residues. The ends lost 4 bases at V and 4 bases at J; junction bases unmatched: 2. The chain's CDR3 is CASSSGQGNQPQHF. In nucleotides, the CDR3 is TGTGCCAGCAGCTCCGGACAGGGGAATCAGCCCCAGCATTTT.

As for this clone: In the same sample, other DNA sequences code for this CDR3. The CDR3 sequence is CASRDRGMNTEAFF. The CDR3, as DNA: TGTGCCAGCAGAGACAGGGGGATGAACACTGAAGCTTTCTTT. The chain carries TRBV2 and TRBJ1-1, with TRBD1 identical over 9 bases. The V gene's germline CDR1 is SNHLY and CDR2 FYNNEI. V dropped 6 bases and J dropped 0; count of bases not matched to a gene: 2. The CDR3 covers 14 residues.

The chain uses TRBV7-9 and TRBJ2-5; 8 bases map to TRBD2. This CDR3 has 13 residues. Per the germline V gene, CDR1 is SEHNR and CDR2 is FQNEAQ (reference sequence). The V and J ends lost 5 bases and 4 bases, in that order; junction bases with no gene match: 3. The CDR3 DNA reads TGTGCCAGCAGCCAAAGCGGGGGAGAGACCCAGTACTTC. It codes for CASSQSGGETQYF.

V is TRBV7-2 and J is TRBJ1-2, with D hard to call. Germline values: CDR1 SGHTA, CDR2 FQGNSA. The CDR3 length is 15 residues. Between the trimmed V and J ends, which lost 1 base and 0 bases, there was a span of 9 bases. CDR3 sequence (DNA): TGTGCCAGCAGCTTAGAGGTCAGAGCTAACTATGGCTACACCTTC. Amino acids: CASSLEVRANYGYTF. The variable domain in full, with the rest retrieved from reference TRBV7-2 and TRBJ1-2, is GAGVSQSPSNKVTEKGKDVELRCDPISGHTALYWYRQSLGQGLEFLIYFQGNSAPDKSGLPSDRFSAERTGGSVSTLTIQRTQQEDSAVYLCASSLEVRANYGYTFGSGTRLTVV.

This chain uses TRBV7-9 with TRBJ1-1; possible D gene TRBD1, 5 bases. V dropped 8 bases and J dropped 1 base, with 14 bases sitting between them. The CDR3 consists of 14 residues. From germline, CDR1 is SEHNR and CDR2 FQNEAQ (reference sequence). The CDR3 DNA sequence: TGTGCCAGCGGACAAGGGACGACGAACACTGAAGCTTTCTTT. Residues: CASGQGTTNTEAFF.

The V and J genes are TRBV7-3 and TRBJ2-7; D is possibly TRBD1 or TRBD2 (5 bases each). This CDR3 is built from 13 residues. Germline CDR1 and CDR2: SGHTA and FQGTGA. The V end was cut by 3 bases, the J end by 3 bases, with 9 bases between. The CDR3 region is CASSLGENYEQYF. CDR3 nucleotide sequence: TGTGCCAGCAGCTTGGGGGAAAACTACGAGCAGTACTTC.

This clone was seen once. This chain connects TRBV4-2 to TRBJ1-4; D ambiguous. CDR1 and CDR2 from the germline V gene are LGHNA and YNFKEQ. The CDR3 totals 17 residues. Trimming took off 3 bases at V and 4 bases at J, with 18 bases between the two ends. The CDR3 DNA reads TGTGCCAGCAGCCAGAAGAGACGGCAACTTAATAATGAAAAACTGTTTTTT. The encoded protein is CASSQKRRQLNNEKLFF.

V usage is TRBV6-5 and J usage is TRBJ2-3; TRBD2 agrees at 9 bases. The CDR3 is made up of 16 amino acids. CDR1 is MNHEY and CDR2 is SVGAGI in the germline V gene. V shed 0 bases and J 4 bases; nucleotides not matched to a gene: 5. The DNA of the CDR3 is TGTGCCAGCAGTTACTCTAGCGGGAGTCGTCCAGATACGCAGTATTTT. Protein sequence: CASSYSSGSRPDTQYF.

V is TRBV4-2 and J is TRBJ1-2; possible D gene TRBD1, 5 bases. This CDR3 is 14 amino acids long. CDR1 LGHNA and CDR2 YNFKEQ come from the germline V gene. The germline V and J ends were trimmed by 4 bases and 4 bases, with 13 bases remaining between them. CDR3 coding DNA: TGTGCCAGCAGCCCGGAGGGACGGCCCTATGGCTACACCTTC. Its translation is CASSPEGRPYGYTF.